What follows are 8 T cell receptor beta chains derived from one specimen sequenced in a study of cytomegalovirus exposure and HLA in healthy donors. Both 60 Vbeta primers and 13 Jbeta primers went into the PCR. TCRdb's copy holds only in-frame clones and misses some; the assay was immunoSEQ multiplex PCR. The sample consists of around 200,000 clones, around four fifths of them appearing once. The sequenced material came from PBMCs. These receptors all stem from a woman in her sixties or seventies in good health and CMV-seropositive.

Regarding this clone: At one of its ends the junction is not consistent with the germline gene, which may arise from a read error. This sequence joins TRBV18 and TRBJ2-5, with 10 positions matching TRBD2. The CDR3 consists of 16 residues. The germline V gene has CDR1 KGHSH and CDR2 LQKENI. The CDR3 reads CASSLISGGLQETRYF. CDR3 sequence (DNA): TGTGCCAGCTCACTCATTAGCGGGGGGCTCCAAGAGACCCGGTACTTC.

V gene TRBV5-6 combines with J gene TRBJ1-1; D gene unclear. Germline CDR1 SGHDT, CDR2 YYEEEE. V lost 0 bases to trimming and J lost 0 bases, with 9 bases between them. The CDR3 extends over 15 amino acids. CDR3 DNA sequence: TGTGCCAGCAGCTTGGACGTGAGAATGAACACTGAAGCTTTCTTT. Its protein product is CASSLDVRMNTEAFF.

This chain connects TRBV28 to TRBJ2-1, with 12 bases fitting TRBD2. CDR1 is MDHEN, CDR2 SYDVKM, per germline. CDR3 length: 16 amino acids. J was trimmed by 3 bases and V by 3 bases; bases with no gene match: 3. In DNA form, the CDR3 reads TGTGCCAGCAGTTTGCCGACTAGCGGGGGCTACAATGAGCAGTTCTTC. Its protein product is CASSLPTSGGYNEQFF.

The gene calls are TRBV30 and TRBJ1-5, with D unclear. Deletions cut 1 base from V and 9 bases from J, with 22 bases between. Germline V gene lookup returns CDR1 GTSNPN and CDR2 SVGIG (reference sequence). CDR3 size: 16 residues. CDR3 loop: CAWSDKKDYPRWPQHF. The CDR3, as DNA: TGTGCCTGGAGTGATAAAAAGGACTACCCCCGTTGGCCCCAGCATTTT.

The chain is built from TRBV7-9 and TRBJ2-5; 7 bases fit TRBD2. This CDR3 is 14 amino acids long. Germline V lookup: CDR1 SEHNR, CDR2 FQNEAQ (reference sequence). The V gene end was trimmed by 0 bases and the J gene end by 4 bases; junction bases not matched to a gene: 2. CDR3 loop: CASSLAGTIETQYF. CDR3 sequence (DNA): TGTGCCAGCAGCTTAGCTGGGACTATAGAGACCCAGTACTTC. The whole variable domain, remainder taken from reference TRBV7-9 and TRBJ2-5, is DTGVSQNPRHKITKRGQNVTFRCDPISEHNRLYWYRQTLGQGPEFLTYFQNEAQLEKSRLLSDRFSAERPKGSFSTLEIQRTEQGDSAMYLCASSLAGTIETQYFGPGTRLLVL.

CDR3 in amino acids: CASSRERGPETQYF. The CDR3 DNA reads as TGTGCCAGTAGTAGGGAAAGGGGGCCGGAGACCCAGTACTTC. V is TRBV28 and J is TRBJ2-5; 7 nucleotides align to TRBD1. The trim removed 9 bases at V and 5 bases at J, leaving 12 bases unmatched. Germline loops: CDR1 MDHEN, CDR2 SYDVKM. The CDR3 length is 14 residues.

The CDR3 nucleotides read TGTGCCACCAGCAGGGGAGACAGGGTTGTTTACGAGCAGTACTTC. Protein sequence: CATSRGDRVVYEQYF. The J gene is TRBJ2-7, the V gene TRBV15; 7 positions agree with TRBD1. The V gene end was trimmed by 3 bases and the J gene end by 4 bases; junction bases not matched to a gene: 9. The germline CDR1 and CDR2 sequences are LNHNV and YYDKDF (reference sequence). The CDR3 runs 15 residues. Filled out from reference TRBV15 and TRBJ2-7, the complete variable domain reads DAMVIQNPRYQVTQFGKPVTLSCSQTLNHNVMYWYQQKSSQAPKLLFHYYDKDFNNEADTPDNFQSRRPNTSFCFLDIRSPGLGDTAMYLCATSRGDRVVYEQYFGPGTRLTVT.

This clone was counted only a few times. This chain links TRBV2 with TRBJ1-6, with D perhaps matching TRBD1 (5 bases). Per germline, CDR1 SNHLY and CDR2 FYNNEI. This CDR3 has 12 amino acids. V was clipped by 4 bases and J by 10 bases, with 8 bases between them. The CDR3 reads CASSAGNSPLHF. The DNA of the CDR3 is TGTGCCAGCAGTGCAGGGAACTCACCCCTCCACTTT.